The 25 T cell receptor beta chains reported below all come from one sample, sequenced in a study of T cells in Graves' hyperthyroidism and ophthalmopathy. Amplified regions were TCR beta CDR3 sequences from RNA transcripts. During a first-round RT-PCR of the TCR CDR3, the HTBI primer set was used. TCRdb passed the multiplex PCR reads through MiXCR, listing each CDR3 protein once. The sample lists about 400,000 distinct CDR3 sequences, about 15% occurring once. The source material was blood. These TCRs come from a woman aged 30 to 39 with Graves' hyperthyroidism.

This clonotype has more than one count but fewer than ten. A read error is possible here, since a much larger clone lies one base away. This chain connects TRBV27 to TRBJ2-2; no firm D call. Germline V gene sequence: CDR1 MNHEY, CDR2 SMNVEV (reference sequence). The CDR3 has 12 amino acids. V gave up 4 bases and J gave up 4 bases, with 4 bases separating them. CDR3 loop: CASSYPTGELFF. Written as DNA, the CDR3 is TGTGCCAGCAGTTACCCCACCGGGGAGCTGTTTTTT.

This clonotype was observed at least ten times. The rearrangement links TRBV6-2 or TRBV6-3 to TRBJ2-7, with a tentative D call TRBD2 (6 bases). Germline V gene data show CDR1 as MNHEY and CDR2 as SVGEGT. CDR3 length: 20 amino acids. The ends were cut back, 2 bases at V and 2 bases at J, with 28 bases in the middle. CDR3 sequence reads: CASSYPGFGGAKILTYEQYF. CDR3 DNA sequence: TGTGCCAGCAGTTACCCGGGGTTCGGAGGGGCCAAGATACTCACCTACGAGCAGTACTTC.

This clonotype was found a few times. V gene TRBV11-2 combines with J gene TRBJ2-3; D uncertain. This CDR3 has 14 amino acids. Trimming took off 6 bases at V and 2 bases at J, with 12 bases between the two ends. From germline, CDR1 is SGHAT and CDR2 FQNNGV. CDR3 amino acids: CASSINGFTDTQYF. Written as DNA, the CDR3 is TGTGCCAGCAGTATAAACGGGTTCACAGATACGCAGTATTTT. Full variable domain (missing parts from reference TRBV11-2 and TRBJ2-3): EAGVAQSPRYKIIEKRQSVAFWCNPISGHATLYWYQQILGQGPKLLIQFQNNGVVDDSQLPKDRFSAERLKGVDSTLKIQPAKLEDSAVYLCASSINGFTDTQYFGPGTRLTVL.

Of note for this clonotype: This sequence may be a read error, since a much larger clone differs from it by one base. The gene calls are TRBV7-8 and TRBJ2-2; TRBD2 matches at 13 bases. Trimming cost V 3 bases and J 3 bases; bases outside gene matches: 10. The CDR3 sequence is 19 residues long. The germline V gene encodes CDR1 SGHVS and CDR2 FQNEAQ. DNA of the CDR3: TGTGCCAGCAGCTTGCCGGGACTAGCGGGAATTGGGCACACCGGGGAGCTGTTTTTT. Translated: CASSLPGLAGIGHTGELFF.

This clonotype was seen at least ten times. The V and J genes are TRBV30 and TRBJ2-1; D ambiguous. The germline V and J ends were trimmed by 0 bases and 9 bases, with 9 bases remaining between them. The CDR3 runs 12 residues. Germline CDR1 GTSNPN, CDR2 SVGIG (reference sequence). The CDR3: CAWSVFSFEQFF. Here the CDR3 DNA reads TGTGCCTGGAGTGTATTCAGTTTTGAGCAGTTCTTC.

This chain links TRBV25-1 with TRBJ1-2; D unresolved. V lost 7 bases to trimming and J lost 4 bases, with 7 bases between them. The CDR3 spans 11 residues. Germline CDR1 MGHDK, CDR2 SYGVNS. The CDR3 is CASNEVYGYTF. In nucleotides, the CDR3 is TGTGCCAGCAATGAGGTCTATGGCTACACCTTC.

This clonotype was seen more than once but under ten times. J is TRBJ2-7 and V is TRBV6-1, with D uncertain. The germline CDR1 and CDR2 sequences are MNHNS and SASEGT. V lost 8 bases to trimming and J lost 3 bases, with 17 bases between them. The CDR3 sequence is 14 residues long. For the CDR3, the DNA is TGTGCCAGCCTCCACCTTTCCCATGGCTACGAGCAGTACTTC. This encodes CASLHLSHGYEQYF.

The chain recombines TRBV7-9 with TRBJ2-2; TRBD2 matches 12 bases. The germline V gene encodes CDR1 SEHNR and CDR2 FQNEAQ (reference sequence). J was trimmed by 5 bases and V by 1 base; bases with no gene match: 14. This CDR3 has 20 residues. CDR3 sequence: CASSLVSLAGGPRETGELFF. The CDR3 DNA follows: TGTGCCAGCAGCTTAGTCTCCCTAGCGGGAGGGCCGAGAGAGACCGGGGAGCTGTTTTTT.

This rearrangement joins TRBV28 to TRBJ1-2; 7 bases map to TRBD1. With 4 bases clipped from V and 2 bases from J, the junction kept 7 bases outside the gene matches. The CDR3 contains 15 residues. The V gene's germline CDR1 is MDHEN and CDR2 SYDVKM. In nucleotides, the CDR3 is TGTGCCAGCAGTTACCAGGGGGGGATAAACTATGGCTACACCTTC. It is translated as CASSYQGGINYGYTF.

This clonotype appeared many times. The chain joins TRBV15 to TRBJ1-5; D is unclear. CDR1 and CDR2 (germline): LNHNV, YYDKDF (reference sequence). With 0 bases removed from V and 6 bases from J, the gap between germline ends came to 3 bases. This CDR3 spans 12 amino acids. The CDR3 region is CATSRDVQPQHF. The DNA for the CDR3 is TGTGCCACCAGCAGAGATGTTCAGCCCCAGCATTTT.

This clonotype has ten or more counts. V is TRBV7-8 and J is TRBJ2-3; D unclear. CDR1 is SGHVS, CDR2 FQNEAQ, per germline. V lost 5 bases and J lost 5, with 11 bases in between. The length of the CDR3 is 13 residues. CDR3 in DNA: TGTGCCAGCAGCCCGCGTGTAGGAGATACGCAGTATTTT. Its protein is CASSPRVGDTQYF.

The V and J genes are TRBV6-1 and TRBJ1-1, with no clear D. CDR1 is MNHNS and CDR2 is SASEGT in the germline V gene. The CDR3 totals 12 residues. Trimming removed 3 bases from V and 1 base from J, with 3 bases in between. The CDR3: CASSDPNTEAFF. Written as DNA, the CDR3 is TGTGCCAGCAGTGACCCGAACACTGAAGCTTTCTTT.

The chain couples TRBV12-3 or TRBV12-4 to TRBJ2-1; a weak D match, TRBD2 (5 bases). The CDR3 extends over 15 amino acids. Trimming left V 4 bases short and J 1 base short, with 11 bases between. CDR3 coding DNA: TGTGCCAGCAGTTCCGACCGGACTTCCTACAATGAGCAGTTCTTC. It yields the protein CASSSDRTSYNEQFF.

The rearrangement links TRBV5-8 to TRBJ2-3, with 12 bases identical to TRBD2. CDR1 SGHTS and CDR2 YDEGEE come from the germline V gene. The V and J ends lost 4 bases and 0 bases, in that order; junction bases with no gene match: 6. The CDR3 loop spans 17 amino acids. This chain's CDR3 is CASSTRTSGTSTDTQYF. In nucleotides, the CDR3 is TGTGCCAGCAGCACACGGACTAGCGGGACTAGCACAGATACGCAGTATTTT. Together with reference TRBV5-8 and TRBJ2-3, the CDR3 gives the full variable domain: EAGVTQSPTHLIKTRGQQATLRCSPISGHTSVYWYQQALGLGLQFLLWYDEGEERNRGNFPPRFSGRQFPNYSSELNVNALELEDSALYLCASSTRTSGTSTDTQYFGPGTRLTVL.

The CDR3 spells CATSIGHGLLAGAYEQYF. The CDR3 coding sequence is TGTGCCACCAGCATTGGTCATGGGCTGCTAGCTGGGGCCTACGAGCAGTACTTC. The chain combines TRBV15 with TRBJ2-7; possible D gene TRBD2, 5 bases. Trimming shortened V by 4 bases and J by 2 bases, and 24 bases separated the two germline ends. The CDR3 contains 18 residues. Germline CDR1 reads LNHNV; CDR2 reads YYDKDF (reference sequence).

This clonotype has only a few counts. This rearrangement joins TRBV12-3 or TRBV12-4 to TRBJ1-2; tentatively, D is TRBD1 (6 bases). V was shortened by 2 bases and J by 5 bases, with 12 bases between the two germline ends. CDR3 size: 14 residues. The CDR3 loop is CASSLQGTLYGYTF. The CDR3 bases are TGTGCCAGCAGTTTACAGGGGACCCTATATGGCTACACCTTC.

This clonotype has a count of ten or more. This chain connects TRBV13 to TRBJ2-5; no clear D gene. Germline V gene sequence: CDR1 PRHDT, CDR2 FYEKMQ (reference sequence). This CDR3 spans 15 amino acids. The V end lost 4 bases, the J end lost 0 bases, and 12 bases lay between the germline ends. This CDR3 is CASSWLKVYQETQYF. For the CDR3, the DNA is TGTGCCAGCAGCTGGTTAAAGGTGTACCAAGAGACCCAGTACTTC.

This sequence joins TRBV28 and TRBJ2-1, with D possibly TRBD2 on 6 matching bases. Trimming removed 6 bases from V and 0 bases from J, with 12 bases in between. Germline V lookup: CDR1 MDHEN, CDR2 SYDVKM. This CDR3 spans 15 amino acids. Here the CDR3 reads CASRTGVSSYNEQFF. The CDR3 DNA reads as TGTGCCAGCAGGACGGGAGTGAGCTCCTACAATGAGCAGTTCTTC.

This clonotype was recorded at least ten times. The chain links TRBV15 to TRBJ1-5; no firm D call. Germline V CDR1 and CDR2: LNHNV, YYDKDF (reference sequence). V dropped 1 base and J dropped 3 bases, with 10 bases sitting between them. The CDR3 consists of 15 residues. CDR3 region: CATSRALGSNQPQHF. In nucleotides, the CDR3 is TGTGCCACCAGCAGAGCACTGGGGTCCAATCAGCCCCAGCATTTT.

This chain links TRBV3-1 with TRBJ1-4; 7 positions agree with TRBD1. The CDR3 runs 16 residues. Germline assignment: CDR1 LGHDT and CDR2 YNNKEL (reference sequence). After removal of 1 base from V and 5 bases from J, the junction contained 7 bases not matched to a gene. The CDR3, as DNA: TGTGCCAGCAGCCAAGTCGGCAGGGGGATAAATGAAAAACTGTTTTTT. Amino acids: CASSQVGRGINEKLFF.

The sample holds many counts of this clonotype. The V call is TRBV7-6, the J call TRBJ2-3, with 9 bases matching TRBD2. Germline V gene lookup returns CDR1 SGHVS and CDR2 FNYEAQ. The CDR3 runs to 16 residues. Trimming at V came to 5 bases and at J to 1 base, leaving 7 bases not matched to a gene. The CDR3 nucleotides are TGTGCCAGCAGCGGAGCGGGAGGACTCGGCACAGATACGCAGTATTTT. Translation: CASSGAGGLGTDTQYF.

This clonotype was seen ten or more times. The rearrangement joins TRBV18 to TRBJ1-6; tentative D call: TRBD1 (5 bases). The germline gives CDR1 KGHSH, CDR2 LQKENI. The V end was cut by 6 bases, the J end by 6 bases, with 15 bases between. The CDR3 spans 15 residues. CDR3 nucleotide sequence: TGTGCCAGCTCCGGGGACGGGAGATTTAATTCACCCCTCCACTTT. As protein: CASSGDGRFNSPLHF.

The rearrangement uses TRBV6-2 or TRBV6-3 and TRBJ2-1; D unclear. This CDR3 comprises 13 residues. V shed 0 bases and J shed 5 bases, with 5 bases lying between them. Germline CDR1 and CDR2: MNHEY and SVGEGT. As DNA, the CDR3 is TGTGCCAGCAGTTACTCGCTGAACAATGAGCAGTTCTTC. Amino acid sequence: CASSYSLNNEQFF.

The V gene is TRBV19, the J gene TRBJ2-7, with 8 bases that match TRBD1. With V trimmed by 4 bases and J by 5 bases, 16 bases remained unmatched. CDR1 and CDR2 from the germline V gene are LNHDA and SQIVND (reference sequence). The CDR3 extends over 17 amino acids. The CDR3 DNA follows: TGTGCCAGTAGTACCTACTACCACGGGACAGGCAACCACGAGCAGTACTTC. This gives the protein CASSTYYHGTGNHEQYF. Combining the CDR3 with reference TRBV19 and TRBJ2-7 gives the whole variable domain DGGITQSPKYLFRKEGQNVTLSCEQNLNHDAMYWYRQDPGQGLRLIYYSQIVNDFQKGDIAEGYSVSREKKESFPLTVTSAQKNPTAFYLCASSTYYHGTGNHEQYFGPGTRLTVT.

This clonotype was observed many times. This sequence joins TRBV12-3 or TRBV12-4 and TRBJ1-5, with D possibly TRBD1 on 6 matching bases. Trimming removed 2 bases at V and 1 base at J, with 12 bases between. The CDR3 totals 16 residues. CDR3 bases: TGTGCCAGCAGTTTAAGTTCAGGACAGAGCAATCAGCCCCAGCATTTT. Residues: CASSLSSGQSNQPQHF.